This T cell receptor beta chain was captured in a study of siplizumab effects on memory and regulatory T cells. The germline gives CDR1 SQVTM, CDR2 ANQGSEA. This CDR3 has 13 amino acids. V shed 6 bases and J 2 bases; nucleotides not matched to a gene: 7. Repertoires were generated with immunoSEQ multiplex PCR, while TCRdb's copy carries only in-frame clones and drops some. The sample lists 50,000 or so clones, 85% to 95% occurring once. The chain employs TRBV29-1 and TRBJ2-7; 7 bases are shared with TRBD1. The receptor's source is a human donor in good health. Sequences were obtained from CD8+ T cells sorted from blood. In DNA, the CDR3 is TGCAGCGTCAGCACCGGGACAGCCTACGAGCAGTACTTC. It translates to CSVSTGTAYEQYF.